This T cell receptor beta chain was recorded in a study of blood T cell repertoires in COVID-19. The wider study: T cells, B-cell-depleted T cells, or PBMCs supplied cDNA or gDNA.

Participants, about 18 to 90 years old, spanned about two dozen US areas. The V gene lost 6 bases and the J gene lost 6 bases, with 17 bases spanning the gap. This CDR3 region has 13 residues. The germline V gene has CDR1 SQVTM and CDR2 ANQGSEA. In the original analysis: How many nucleated cells were present was estimated from reference gene primer amplification. The method was immunoSEQ multiplex PCR; TCRdb's version includes in-frame clones alone and lacks a portion of them. V and J calls and clone size come straight from that table; D and trimming were deduced from the DNA. This table holds about 170,000 clones, around 78% found once.

The gene calls are TRBV29-1 and TRBJ1-1; tentatively, D is TRBD1 (5 bases). The clonotype originates from a woman aged 45 to 65 who had recovered from COVID-19. Sequences were obtained from PBMCs or T cells enriched from blood (not recorded which). The CDR3 DNA sequence: TGCAGCGTCAGGGCACAGGAGAGTTCTGAAGCTTTCTTT. Its protein product is CSVRAQESSEAFF.